One sample yielded the 26 T cell receptor beta chains listed below, sequenced in a study of OX40 agonist ivuxolimab in advanced cancers. The data were produced by immunoSEQ multiplex PCR, yet TCRdb's version contains in-frame clones alone and is incomplete. The data contain about 6,000 clones, 80% to 90% of them seen just once; the ten biggest clones take up roughly 26%. This specimen was CD4+ or CD8+ T cells sorted from blood, taken in a trial of the OX40 agonist ivuxolimab. All receptors derive from an adult with an advanced solid tumor such as melanoma, head and neck, liver or kidney cancer.

The CDR3 DNA sequence: TGTGCCAGTAGTATCGGCGGGGATGGCTACACCTTC. Translation: CASSIGGDGYTF. This chain uses TRBV19 with TRBJ1-2, with D hard to call. The CDR3 has 12 residues. The germline V gene encodes CDR1 LNHDA and CDR2 SQIVND (reference sequence). V was clipped by 3 bases and J by 6 bases, with 8 bases between them.

This clone was counted between two and nine times. The chain links TRBV5-1 to TRBJ1-3; 9 bases are a match to TRBD1. The J segment lost 8 bases and the V segment lost 4 bases, leaving 7 bases of the junction unmatched. The CDR3 extends over 14 amino acids. Germline assignment: CDR1 SGHRS and CDR2 YFSETQ. CDR3: CASSPGTGWDTIYF. CDR3 coding DNA: TGCGCCAGCAGCCCCGGGACAGGGTGGGACACCATATATTTT. Full variable domain (outside the CDR3, taken from reference TRBV5-1 and TRBJ1-3): KAGVTQTPRYLIKTRGQQVTLSCSPISGHRSVSWYQQTPGQGLQFLFEYFSETQRNKGNFPGRFSGRQFSNSRSEMNVSTLELGDSALYLCASSPGTGWDTIYFGEGSWLTVV.

This clone was counted a single time. The chain has TRBV6-4 and TRBJ2-3; 10 bases are shared with TRBD2. Germline V gives CDR1 MRHNA, CDR2 SNTAGT. The junction had 3 bases not matched to a gene; V was cut back by 0 bases and J by 3 bases. This CDR3 is built from 16 residues. The CDR3 is CASSDSSGRGTDTQYF. The CDR3 DNA is TGTGCCAGCAGTGACTCGAGCGGGAGGGGAACAGATACGCAGTATTTT.

J is TRBJ2-3 and V is TRBV7-2; D remains ambiguous. Germline-derived CDR1 and CDR2 are SGHTA and FQGNSA. Trimming shortened V by 5 bases and J by 6 bases, and 9 bases separated the two germline ends. CDR3 length: 12 residues. CDR3 sequence: CASSPLADTQYF. CDR3 nucleotides: TGTGCCAGCAGCCCCCTCGCGGATACGCAGTATTTT.

The chain joins TRBV7-8 to TRBJ1-1; D not certain. V was shortened by 5 bases and J by 1 base, with 8 bases between the two germline ends. This CDR3 spans 13 amino acids. Germline values: CDR1 SGHVS, CDR2 FQNEAQ. This CDR3 reads CASSITPNTEAFF. CDR3 sequence (DNA): TGTGCCAGCAGCATCACACCGAACACTGAAGCTTTCTTT.

This chain joins TRBV4-2 and TRBJ1-3, with TRBD1 matching 7 bases. The CDR3 consists of 17 residues. Germline V CDR1 and CDR2: LGHNA, YNFKEQ. After removal of 1 base from V and 4 bases from J, the junction contained 10 bases not matched to a gene. The CDR3 DNA reads as TGTGCCAGCAGCCAAGTTACCGGGACAGCCTTCGGAAACACCATATATTTT. The encoded protein is CASSQVTGTAFGNTIYF.

The chain carries TRBV5-1 and TRBJ1-1; no reliable D call. Trimming left V 0 bases short and J 1 base short, with 7 bases between. The V gene's germline CDR1 is SGHRS and CDR2 YFSETQ. This CDR3 is built from 14 residues. The CDR3 loop reads CASSLGFGNTEAFF. For the CDR3, the DNA is TGCGCCAGCAGCTTGGGATTTGGGAACACTGAAGCTTTCTTT.

A word on this clone: This sample includes further DNA sequences coding for the same CDR3. CDR3 protein: CASSPRTDTQYF. For the CDR3, the DNA is TGTGCCAGCAGTCCCAGAACAGATACGCAGTATTTT. The rearrangement uses TRBV28 and TRBJ2-3; the D is unclear. The CDR3 consists of 12 residues. From germline, CDR1 is MDHEN and CDR2 SYDVKM. V lost 5 bases to trimming and J lost 3 bases, with 6 bases between them.

J is TRBJ2-7 and V is TRBV23-1; D possibly corresponds to TRBD2 (5 bases). TRBV23-1 is reported as an ORF; its role is uncertain. This CDR3 has 13 residues. Trimming cost V 7 bases and J 7 bases, with 17 bases left between them. CDR3 DNA sequence: TGCGCCAGCACCCCAGGCCCCTCGGGGGAGCAGTACTTC. Protein sequence: CASTPGPSGEQYF.

The rearrangement uses TRBV29-1 and TRBJ2-4; D is uncertain. CDR1 and CDR2 from the germline V gene are SQVTM and ANQGSEA. V lost 7 bases and J 7 bases, leaving 11 bases between the germline ends. The CDR3 runs to 11 residues. As DNA, the CDR3 is TGCAGCGCCCCCCTAGGTAACATTCAGTACTTC. It translates to CSAPLGNIQYF.

This clone was observed a handful of times. The V gene is TRBV11-2, the J gene TRBJ1-6, with 9 bases identical to TRBD1. This CDR3 has 15 amino acids. CDR1 SGHAT and CDR2 FQNNGV come from the germline V gene. J was trimmed by 7 bases and V by 2 bases; bases with no gene match: 3. The DNA of the CDR3 is TGTGCCAGCAGCTTAAAGACAGGGGGAAATTCACCCCTCCACTTT. This gives the protein CASSLKTGGNSPLHF.

This sequence joins TRBV5-6 and TRBJ1-5, with a tentative D call TRBD1 (5 bases). V lost 4 bases to trimming and J lost 1 base, with 12 bases between them. Germline CDR1 reads SGHDT; CDR2 reads YYEEEE. The CDR3 has 15 amino acids. CDR3 region: CASSIEGISNQPQHF. The CDR3 bases are TGTGCCAGCAGCATAGAGGGGATAAGCAATCAGCCCCAGCATTTT.

A few counts support this clone. This chain joins TRBV25-1 and TRBJ1-3, with TRBD1 matching 9 bases. The CDR3 spans 14 residues. Germline values: CDR1 MGHDK, CDR2 SYGVNS. V lost 1 base, J lost 11 bases, and 6 bases stayed unmatched. The DNA for the CDR3 is TGTGCCAGCAGTGAATCCGGGGACAGGGCAGCCATATATTTT. Its protein is CASSESGDRAAIYF. Based on the CDR3 plus reference TRBV25-1 and TRBJ1-3, the full variable domain is EADIYQTPRYLVIGTGKKITLECSQTMGHDKMYWYQQDPGMELHLIHYSYGVNSTEKGDLSSESTVSRIRTEHFPLTLESARPSHTSQYLCASSESGDRAAIYFGEGSWLTVV.

The chain is built from TRBV14 and TRBJ2-1; a possible D gene is TRBD2 (6 bases). Trimming left V 2 bases short and J 2 bases short, with 7 bases between. The CDR3 contains 14 residues. Germline V gene sequence: CDR1 SGHDN, CDR2 FVKESK. The CDR3 sequence: CASSQPGAYNEQFF. CDR3 sequence (DNA): TGTGCCAGCAGCCAACCGGGAGCCTACAATGAGCAGTTCTTC.

This clone came up a few times. DNA of the CDR3: TGTGCCAGCTCACCACCGGAGGTTAGGAACACTGAAGCTTTCTTT. It codes for CASSPPEVRNTEAFF. V is TRBV18 and J is TRBJ1-1; D not certain. Germline V lookup: CDR1 KGHSH, CDR2 LQKENI. The CDR3 spans 15 residues. Trimming removed 0 bases at V and 1 base at J, with 9 bases between.

The chain has TRBV10-3 and TRBJ1-2, with no clear D. The CDR3 covers 14 residues. Germline CDR1 is ENHRY and CDR2 is SYGVKD. V lost 11 bases to trimming and J lost 0 bases, with 16 bases between them. CDR3 nucleotides: TGTGCCGCAACCCCGGGAAGCTCTAACTATGGCTACACCTTC. This encodes CAATPGSSNYGYTF.

The table lists this clone with a few counts. The J gene is TRBJ1-1, the V gene TRBV6-5; a possible D gene is TRBD1 (6 bases). The V gene's germline CDR1 is MNHEY and CDR2 SVGAGI. V was trimmed by 3 bases and J by 6 bases, leaving 11 bases between them. There are 13 residues in the CDR3. The CDR3 nucleotides are TGTGCCAGCAGTTATTTCACAGGGTCTGAAGCTTTCTTT. It encodes CASSYFTGSEAFF.

The genes are TRBV5-4 and TRBJ2-1; D might be TRBD1 or TRBD2, each matching 7 bases. Germline assignment: CDR1 SGHNT and CDR2 YYREEE (reference sequence). The CDR3 runs to 15 residues. V lost 0 bases to trimming and J lost 4 bases, with 11 bases between them. The CDR3 sequence is CASSLDRGGYNEQFF. The DNA of the CDR3 is TGTGCCAGCAGCTTGGACAGGGGAGGGTACAATGAGCAGTTCTTC.

This clone has only one observation. This chain connects TRBV27 to TRBJ2-7; D possibly corresponds to TRBD1 (6 bases). The CDR3 spans 13 residues. Deletions cut 3 bases from V and 6 bases from J, with 12 bases between. Germline V gives CDR1 MNHEY, CDR2 SMNVEV (reference sequence). The CDR3 DNA reads TGTGCCAGCAGTTTTACCCAGGGGAGCGAGCAGTACTTC. It is translated as CASSFTQGSEQYF.

This clone was seen a single time. J is TRBJ2-2 and V is TRBV7-6, with TRBD2 matching over 12 bases. CDR1 is SGHVS and CDR2 is FNYEAQ in the germline V gene. Trimming removed 1 base from V and 1 base from J; junction bases left unmatched: 4. The CDR3 is made up of 18 amino acids. CDR3 coding DNA: TGTGCCAGCAGCTTAGTTCCTAGCGGGAGGGAGAACACCGGGGAGCTGTTTTTT. Translated: CASSLVPSGRENTGELFF. The full variable domain, rest sourced from reference TRBV7-6 and TRBJ2-2, is GAGVSQSPRYKVTKRGQDVALRCDPISGHVSLYWYRQALGQGPEFLTYFNYEAQQDKSGLPNDRFSAERPEGSISTLTIQRTEQRDSAMYRCASSLVPSGRENTGELFFGEGSRLTVL.

This clone was detected only once. The chain is built from TRBV25-1 and TRBJ1-1; 11 bases map to TRBD1. The junction had 4 bases not matched to a gene; V was cut back by 3 bases and J by 7 bases. This CDR3 has 14 amino acids. Germline values: CDR1 MGHDK, CDR2 SYGVNS. The CDR3 DNA is TGTGCCAGCAGTGAGGACAGGGGGCGGAATGAAGCTTTCTTT. Its protein product is CASSEDRGRNEAFF.

This sequence joins TRBV7-3 and TRBJ2-3; 10 bases map to TRBD2. CDR1 SGHTA and CDR2 FQGTGA come from the germline V gene. CDR3 length: 14 amino acids. V lost 5 bases to trimming and J lost 1 base; unmatched junction nucleotides: 0. This CDR3 reads CASSLAGGTDTQYF. The CDR3 nucleotides read TGTGCCAGCAGCCTAGCGGGGGGCACAGATACGCAGTATTTT.

This chain connects TRBV4-2 to TRBJ2-1, with 8 bases matching TRBD1. CDR1 and CDR2 (germline): LGHNA, YNFKEQ. The CDR3 is 15 residues long. V trimming: 2 bases; J trimming: 1 base; junction bases outside the gene matches: 1. In DNA, the CDR3 is TGTGCCAGCAGCCAACGGACAGGGTCCTACAATGAGCAGTTCTTC. This translates into CASSQRTGSYNEQFF.

The CDR3 loop reads CASSVGAGTSGGMGQFF. DNA for the CDR3: TGTGCCAGCAGCGTAGGGGCCGGGACTAGCGGGGGGATGGGGCAGTTCTTC. The V call is TRBV9, the J call TRBJ2-1, with 15 bases lining up with TRBD2. CDR1 is SGDLS and CDR2 is YYNGEE in the germline V gene. The CDR3 extends over 17 amino acids. The ends lost 0 bases at V and 12 bases at J; junction bases unmatched: 10. Using reference TRBV9 and TRBJ2-1 for the parts outside the CDR3, the full variable domain is DSGVTQTPKHLITATGQRVTLRCSPRSGDLSVYWYQQSLDQGLQFLIQYYNGEERAKGNILERFSAQQFPDLHSELNLSSLELGDSALYFCASSVGAGTSGGMGQFFGPGTRLTVL.

The genes are TRBV9 and TRBJ1-3; 7 bases align to TRBD1. The CDR3 has 16 amino acids. Trimming cost V 4 bases and J 0 bases; bases outside gene matches: 7. Germline V lookup: CDR1 SGDLS, CDR2 YYNGEE. The CDR3 DNA sequence: TGTGCCAGCAGCACTTCGGGACAGAACTCTGGAAACACCATATATTTT. The encoded protein is CASSTSGQNSGNTIYF. Using reference TRBV9 and TRBJ1-3 for the parts outside the CDR3, the full variable domain is DSGVTQTPKHLITATGQRVTLRCSPRSGDLSVYWYQQSLDQGLQFLIQYYNGEERAKGNILERFSAQQFPDLHSELNLSSLELGDSALYFCASSTSGQNSGNTIYFGEGSWLTVV.

V usage is TRBV5-1 and J usage is TRBJ2-7; TRBD2 matches at 7 bases. The trim removed 3 bases at V and 4 bases at J, leaving 7 bases unmatched. Germline assignment: CDR1 SGHRS and CDR2 YFSETQ. The CDR3 runs to 14 residues. CDR3 residues: CASSWEGAGYEQYF. CDR3 sequence (DNA): TGCGCCAGCAGCTGGGAGGGCGCTGGGTACGAGCAGTACTTC.